Sequencing of this T cell receptor (beta chain) was carried out in a study of blood T cell repertoires in COVID-19 (dated by TCRdb to about 2020). Describing the broader study: Collaborator samples came from the United States, Italy and Spain and covered acute and convalescent phases of COVID-19. The material from the prospective study consisted of cDNA or gDNA derived from T cells, B-cell-depleted T cells, or PBMCs. Deeply sampled blood TCRbeta repertoires from subjects exposed to, actively infected with, or recovered from COVID-19 were included in the dataset. A freely available public database, intended as a resource for researchers studying the immune response to SARS-CoV-2, is where the repertoires were released. The samples were drawn from two sources: the first 160 participants of the ongoing ImmuneRACE study, and approximately 1,300 subjects contributed by 6 global collaborators. The sample metadata nearly always contained a de-identified subject ID, COVID-19 status, age in years and sex. Where HLA class I and class II types were available, the types were taken from metadata supplied by the sample provider, not from assay-based typing.

TCRbeta CDR3 regions were amplified from genomic DNA using the immunoSEQ Assay, a bias-controlled multiplex PCR. In the paper's pipeline: Nucleated cell counts per sample were estimated from amplification of reference gene primers within the assay. To quantify the absolute abundance of each unique TCRbeta CDR3 rearrangement, sequence reads were collapsed and filtered. For each sample, productive Simpson clonality was calculated by taking the square root of Simpson's diversity index across productive rearrangements. TCRdb provides this immuneACCESS table in a form limited to in-frame rearrangements. Some clones are lacking; in checked studies, under half of them reflect an unresolved V gene, and why the rest are absent is not known. The DNA was the basis for D and trimming; V, J and clone size are from that table. This sample gives under 110,000 clones in total; over 70% of them show up just once. 0.75% to 1% of the sample belongs to the ten largest clones.

A remark on this clone: It lacks a known antigen. No clone much larger than this one lies a single base away; base qualities are absent.

Each collaborating institution followed its own protocols to collect whole blood in K2EDTA tubes. For TCRbeta analysis, collaborator samples were shipped as frozen whole blood, as isolated PBMCs, or as DNA extracted from either sample type. Per the germline V gene (reference sequence), SEHNR is the CDR1 and FQNEAQ is the CDR2. From cysteine to phenylalanine, the CDR3 is 11 amino acids long. The entry retains the CDR3 DNA only, 33 bases that are in frame from base 1. Trimming at the junction amounts to 1 base on V and 9 bases on J, and the germline ends lie 4 bases apart. Paper-wide results and their limitations: How much clinical and demographic metadata was included differed by source and by participant, and the metadata was provided uncurated.

Specimen: peripheral blood. This sequence was found in a human donor with acute or convalescent COVID-19. The donor label of this sample is uncertain. This receptor chain uses TRBV7-9 and TRBJ2-1; the D gene is not confidently resolved. The sequenced DNA is TGTGCCAGCAGCTTAGGTATTGAGCAGTTCTTC. This translates into CASSLGIEQFF.